Described below is a single T cell receptor (beta chain) sequence and its context. This clone was observed a few times. Its antigen is still unknown. No per-base quality is available; no much larger clone lies one base away. This sample stems from a study of cytomegalovirus exposure and HLA in healthy donors (dated by TCRdb to about 2017). Regarding the study in general: In an earlier analysis of 587 of the donors, less than 350 Gb of sequence data and 120 million or so unique TCR beta sequences from roughly 200 million T cells were reported. The number of typed donors differed by locus: about 629-630 for A, B, C, DRB1 and DQB1; some 540 for DQA1; some 610 for DPA1; and around 490 for DPB1. HLA typing covered class I and class II loci at four-digit resolution. Because of strong linkage in the cohort, a few DR-DQ haplotypes were treated as single units for association and clustering. In an earlier analysis of about 590 of the donors, high-throughput TCR beta sequencing was used to judge whether each TCR beta V gene segment behaved as functional or pseudogenic. Every discovery cohort repertoire had been produced on one sequencing platform. The study aimed to test whether signatures of past pathogen exposure could be identified by cataloging public T cell receptors. Alongside the repertoire data, information on donor age, sex, ethnicity and CMV serostatus was compiled. The study profiled the T cell repertoires of 550 to 700 subjects by immunosequencing and related them to cytomegalovirus serostatus. A later genetic analysis took genome-wide SNP genotypes for about 55% of the 666 donors and used that subset as a discovery cohort. On average, roughly 240,000 unique TCR beta nucleotide sequences were sequenced per donor among several hundred genotyped donors of the cohort, with 15% to 20% of those sequences being non-productive. High-throughput TCR immunosequencing, statistical association of individual TCRs with disease status, and machine learning were combined to predict cytomegalovirus infection status. In a later analysis, previously published TCR beta repertoires from 550 to 750 donors were re-analyzed and high-resolution HLA genotyping was added so that TCR occurrence patterns could be studied. Approximately 300 gigabases of sequencing data and approximately 91 million unique TCR sequences made up an early release that covered about 640 HLA-typed donors. In addition to the first cohort of about 650 subjects, a separate validation cohort of about 120 different subjects was used. The genetic ancestry cluster associated with self-reported Caucasian donors included approximately 85% of the roughly 410 genotyped donors. The later analysis used no new phenotypic data to find candidate immune exposures, relying instead on TCR beta sequences and their occurrence across donors.

V lost 8 bases and J lost 5 bases; the stretch between them is 19 bases long. The CDR3 contains 14 residues, cysteine and phenylalanine counted. Only CDR3 DNA is held: 42 bases, read in frame from base 1. Sequences SNHLY (CDR1) and FYNNEI (CDR2) are obtained from the germline V gene. The method was the immunoSEQ multiplex PCR assay. The multiplex PCR relied on a mix of 60 forward primers for TCR Vbeta segments and 13 reverse primers for TCR Jbeta segments. The CDR3 region of rearranged TCR beta genes was amplified from genomic DNA with a multiplex PCR assay. The Illumina HiSeq System was used to sequence the amplified TCR beta libraries as 87-base-pair reads. On the study's bioinformatics: In a later analysis, tens of millions of unique TCR beta chains were counted across the 666 repertoires, and around 10 million of these chains were shared by at least two donors. To remove PCR and sequencing errors, raw reads were error-corrected and collapsed into unique sequences using a nearest-neighbor algorithm that merged closely related sequences. V, D and J gene segments were assigned by aligning CDR3 sequences to IMGT reference sequences. For a sequence to be retained, at least a six-nucleotide match to both a V gene segment and a J gene segment was required. A rearrangement was called productive if the CDR3 had no stop codons and remained in frame with V and J, and every other rearrangement was called non-productive. CDR3 was defined by IMGT convention, running from the second conserved V-encoded cysteine to the conserved J-encoded phenylalanine. The earlier analysis of about 620 of the donors excluded sequences that lacked an unambiguous match to a single V gene segment. An earlier analysis of almost 600 of the donors classified V segments as functional when productive rearrangements were above 56.7% and as segregating when the standard deviation between donors was above 5%. To diagnose cytomegalovirus status from the catalog of TCR beta chain sequences, a statistical classification framework was built. A later analysis assigned V and J genes by comparing TCR nucleotide sequences with IMGT/GENE-DB human TR gene sequences. A later analysis assigned CDR3 sequences and most-parsimonious VDJ recombination scenarios with the TCRdist pipeline. In a later analysis, every TCR beta chain was defined by the combination of its CDR3 amino acid sequence and its V-gene family, and reads without a unique V-gene family were dropped. To address suspected cross-contamination and a sequencing artifact, a later analysis removed roughly 640 highly shared, low-generation-probability nucleotide sequences. For each public chain, a later analysis derived a clonal expansion index from normalized ranks of inferred template counts within each repertoire. A later analysis computed generation probabilities with a VDJ recombination model fitted to out-of-frame rearrangements, and checked the results against IGoR. Hypergeometric tests were used in a later analysis to score TCR-TCR, TCR-HLA and TCR-CMV co-occurrence, with a repertoire-size bias correction applied to the TCR pairs. In a later analysis, false discovery rates were estimated by permuting HLA or CMV assignments 20 times. In a later analysis, co-occurring TCRs were grouped using DBSCAN, with TCRdist sequence similarity added in when clustering inside HLA-allele-positive subsets. Repertoires with fewer than 30,000 or more than 120,000 public chains, plus five repertoires with anomalous nucleotide sharing, were excluded from co-occurrence clustering. TCRdb limited this immuneACCESS table to in-frame rearrangements with V and J called. A share of clones is missing; checked studies link under half to unresolved V genes, and the rest is unexplained. V, J and clone size are those of that table, while D and trimming were read from the DNA. The sample records 100,000 to 150,000 clones, 15% to 20% of which are singletons. The ten largest account for 2.5% to 3% of the sample.

Study-level results and caveats: Assigning TCR associations to individual alleles was difficult when HLA alleles, especially DR and DQ, strongly co-occurred. A group of highly shared sequence variants was considered likely to be a technical artifact of the sequencing pipeline. Most TCR sequences were observed very rarely across donors, whereas some public TCRs were present in many individuals. According to the authors, the approach could potentially be generalized to other disease states and immunological phenotypes. Only TCR beta chains were sequenced in this cohort, and the absence of alpha or paired-chain data limited detectable features. Because counts were too low, seventeen rarely observed V segments, including chromosome 9 orphons, were excluded from the earlier analysis of some 590 of the donors. Sequencing depth was assumed to be roughly uniform across donors in the presence/absence analyses, though that assumption may not hold. Cytomegalovirus status was reported to be diagnosed by the classifier with high specificity and sensitivity in both the original and validation cohorts. The study listed approximately 160 TCR beta chains as associated with cytomegalovirus. In a later analysis, TCR association rates were found to vary across HLA loci, with the most associated TCRs seen for DRB1 alleles and the fewest for HLA-C alleles. A further reported finding was that TCR beta sequences accurately predicted the HLA-A and HLA-B alleles for most subjects in the first cohort. Because the 87-base-pair reads could not distinguish some IMGT-functional V segments, including TRBV6-2 and TRBV6-3, those segments were excluded. In a later analysis, some 17,000 TCR beta sequences were associated with specific HLA alleles at a false discovery rate of 0.05. Because HLA typing was missing for some donors at each locus, association tests included only the typed subset. CMV serostatus was the only immune exposure information available for the cohort. In a later genetic analysis, a missense DCLRE1C variant was associated with V-gene and J-gene trimming of TCR beta chains, and the association was replicated in an independent cohort. Correlated functional status among segregating V segments might be attributable to linkage disequilibrium, but an unknown experimental factor could not be ruled out. An earlier analysis of approximately 600 of the donors showed that most TCR beta V segments appeared in productive rearrangements either about 87% or about 30% of the time, which broadly matched IMGT annotations. According to a later genetic analysis, donors in an Asian-associated ancestry cluster had fewer N-insertions in productive TCRs than the approximately 650-donor mean. According to a later analysis, most CMV-associated TCR beta chains appeared to be HLA-restricted, and the HLA associations seemed to be driven largely by CMV exposure. In a later analysis, several top co-occurrence clusters were reported to appear linked to parvovirus B19, influenza, CMV and Epstein-Barr virus. A later analysis found that HLA-associated TCR beta chains were more clonally expanded and had lower generation probabilities than equally common non-associated chains. In vitro tests confirmed that a few of the cytomegalovirus-associated TCR beta chains recognize cytomegalovirus antigens.

The cohort comprised around 690 healthy bone marrow donors. Cohort members were all nominally healthy when sampled, although unrecorded immune exposures were likely present. The donor tested CMV seropositive and was one of the 289 seropositive cohort members. A peripheral blood sample was provided by each donor, and peripheral blood mononuclear cells were used for TCR beta sequencing. Genomic DNA extraction from the blood cell samples was performed with the Qiagen DNeasy Blood Extraction Kit. The receptor's source is a female donor in good health and CMV-seropositive. The sample taken for sequencing was PBMCs. Rearrangement joined TRBV2 to TRBJ2-7; matching of 5 bases hints at TRBD2 as the D gene. The bases read TGTGCCAGCGGTCGAACGGGGTCCCTCCACGAGCAGTACTTC. It encodes CASGRTGSLHEQYF.